The 19 T cell receptor beta chains reported below all come from one sample, sequenced in a study of T cell responses to AZD1222 COVID-19 vaccine. Data came from immunoSEQ multiplex PCR; TCRdb stores just in-frame clones and leaves some out. Of roughly 100,000 clones in the sample, 86% were seen once. The sequences come from peripheral blood, collected on day 0 of AZD1222 vaccination. These TCRs come from an adult in good health.

This clone came up a few times. The V gene is TRBV30, the J gene TRBJ2-7, with 10 bases lining up with TRBD2. CDR1 and CDR2 from the germline V gene are GTSNPN and SVGIG (reference sequence). The CDR3 is made up of 16 amino acids. With 3 bases clipped from V and 0 bases from J, the junction kept 8 bases outside the gene matches. CDR3 coding DNA: TGTGCCTGGAGCGTGCGGACTAGCGGTTTCTCCTACGAGCAGTACTTC. It translates to CAWSVRTSGFSYEQYF.

This clone was seen a single time. This rearrangement joins TRBV5-4 to TRBJ1-4, with D perhaps matching TRBD1 (6 bases). Trimming removed 4 bases at V and 5 bases at J, with 18 bases between. The CDR3 runs to 16 residues. CDR1 SGHNT and CDR2 YYREEE come from the germline V gene (reference sequence). In DNA form, the CDR3 reads TGTGCCAGCAGCAATGGGGGAACAGGGCCAAATGAAAAACTGTTTTTT. Amino acids: CASSNGGTGPNEKLFF.

The gene calls are TRBV29-1 and TRBJ1-1; no clear D gene. CDR3 length: 13 amino acids. V was shortened by 7 bases and J by 0 bases, with 12 bases between the two germline ends. Germline values: CDR1 SQVTM, CDR2 ANQGSEA. The CDR3 sequence: CSGRATLNTEAFF. CDR3 DNA sequence: TGCAGCGGAAGGGCCACCCTGAACACTGAAGCTTTCTTT.

V usage is TRBV10-3 and J usage is TRBJ2-3, with 11 nucleotides matching TRBD2. This CDR3 is built from 17 residues. Germline CDR1 and CDR2: ENHRY and SYGVKD. V lost 3 bases, J lost 4 bases, and 9 bases stayed unmatched. The CDR3 sequence: CAISDSKLAGAADTQYF. CDR3 DNA sequence: TGTGCCATCAGTGACTCGAAACTAGCGGGAGCCGCAGATACGCAGTATTTT.

The genes are TRBV28 and TRBJ2-3; D is unresolved. Germline values: CDR1 MDHEN, CDR2 SYDVKM. The CDR3 has 14 amino acids. Trimming shortened V by 2 bases and J by 4 bases, and 10 bases separated the two germline ends. The CDR3 here is CASSLIQQADTQYF. The CDR3 DNA follows: TGTGCCAGCAGTTTAATCCAGCAGGCAGATACGCAGTATTTT.

The chain uses TRBV14 and TRBJ1-1; D may be TRBD1 (5 bases). Germline lookup yields CDR1 SGHDN and CDR2 FVKESK. V gave up 4 bases and J gave up 6 bases, with 15 bases separating them. This CDR3 is 14 amino acids long. The CDR3 bases are TGTGCCAGCAGCCCCTGGGACGTTTTCCCTGAAGCTTTCTTT. Protein: CASSPWDVFPEAFF.

The V and J genes are TRBV7-2 and TRBJ2-7, with 10 bases lining up with TRBD2. CDR3 length equals 14 residues. With V trimmed by 5 bases and J by 2 bases, 3 bases remained unmatched. CDR1 is SGHTA and CDR2 is FQGNSA in the germline V gene. CDR3 region: CASSNSGRPYEQYF. The CDR3 DNA reads TGTGCCAGCAGCAATAGCGGGAGGCCCTACGAGCAGTACTTC.

The V call is TRBV7-2, the J call TRBJ1-2; the match to TRBD1 covers 8 bases. Germline lookup yields CDR1 SGHTA and CDR2 FQGNSA. The V segment lost 3 bases and the J segment 0 bases; nucleotides outside the gene matches: 12. This CDR3 has 18 residues. The CDR3 is CASSFAGTGQFSNYGYTF. The CDR3 DNA sequence: TGTGCCAGCAGCTTCGCCGGGACAGGACAATTTTCTAACTATGGCTACACCTTC.

DNA for the CDR3: TGTGCCAGCAGTTATTCTTTGCAGGGGGGCGCAAATAATGAGCAGTTCTTC. Protein sequence: CASSYSLQGGANNEQFF. The rearrangement joins TRBV6-2 or TRBV6-3 to TRBJ2-1, with D tentatively TRBD1 (7 bases). Germline V gene data show CDR1 as MNHEY and CDR2 as SVGEGT. Trimming left V 3 bases short and J 7 bases short, with 22 bases between. The CDR3 is 17 amino acids.

J is TRBJ1-2 and V is TRBV27; D remains ambiguous. Germline lookup yields CDR1 MNHEY and CDR2 SMNVEV (reference sequence). The CDR3 is made up of 14 amino acids. The V end lost 6 bases, the J end lost 1 base, and 12 bases lay between the germline ends. The CDR3 loop reads CASRKAGSNYGYTF. The CDR3 DNA reads as TGTGCCAGCAGAAAGGCCGGTAGTAACTATGGCTACACCTTC.

The chain recombines TRBV27 with TRBJ1-1; D may be TRBD1 (5 bases). Germline V gene sequence: CDR1 MNHEY, CDR2 SMNVEV (reference sequence). The V and J ends lost 7 bases and 0 bases respectively, with 12 bases between them. The CDR3 is 14 residues long. The CDR3 reads CASKQGPMNTEAFF. The CDR3 DNA sequence: TGTGCCAGCAAGCAGGGCCCTATGAACACTGAAGCTTTCTTT.

V gene TRBV6-5 combines with J gene TRBJ1-5; unclear D gene. V lost 6 bases, J lost 5 bases, and 14 bases lay in between. The germline V gene encodes CDR1 MNHEY and CDR2 SVGAGI. The CDR3 has 14 amino acids. The CDR3 protein is CASRADTSHQPQHF. The CDR3 nucleotides are TGTGCCAGCAGGGCAGACACCTCTCATCAGCCCCAGCATTTT.

V and J are TRBV9 and TRBJ2-1, with a weak D call TRBD2 (7 bases). In germline, CDR1 is SGDLS, CDR2 YYNGEE. The CDR3 has 15 residues. V lost 3 bases and J 7 bases, leaving 17 bases between the germline ends. The CDR3 is CASSASSRGGNEQFF. CDR3 DNA sequence: TGTGCCAGCAGCGCCTCTAGTAGGGGGGGAAATGAGCAGTTCTTC.

This chain links TRBV19 with TRBJ1-1; D is undetermined. The length of the CDR3 is 17 residues. V dropped 1 base and J dropped 4 bases, with 19 bases sitting between them. Per the germline V gene, CDR1 is LNHDA and CDR2 is SQIVND (reference sequence). CDR3: CASSIGFGRGYATEAFF. The CDR3 DNA is TGTGCCAGTAGTATAGGGTTTGGTCGCGGTTATGCCACTGAAGCTTTCTTT.

This clone was counted once. The chain combines TRBV30 with TRBJ2-1; D is uncertain. Trimming took 5 bases from V and 9 from J, leaving 8 bases between them. Germline values: CDR1 GTSNPN, CDR2 SVGIG (reference sequence). The CDR3 runs to 10 residues. The CDR3, as DNA: TGTGCCTGGTCTATCAGTGAGCAGTTCTTC. Encoded protein: CAWSISEQFF. The full variable domain, with the rest looked up from reference TRBV30 and TRBJ2-1, is SQTIHQWPATLVQPVGSPLSLECTVEGTSNPNLYWYRQAAGRGLQLLFYSVGIGQISSEVPQNLSASRPQDRQFILSSKKLLLSDSGFYLCAWSISEQFFGPGTRLTVL.

The V gene is TRBV28, the J gene TRBJ2-5; tentative D call: TRBD1 (6 bases). The V gene lost 6 bases and the J gene lost 1 base, with 12 bases spanning the gap. The length of the CDR3 is 14 residues. CDR1 and CDR2 (germline): MDHEN, SYDVKM. The CDR3 loop is CASSAGVVQETQYF. CDR3 sequence (DNA): TGTGCCAGCAGCGCAGGGGTGGTCCAAGAGACCCAGTACTTC.

The chain combines TRBV7-9 with TRBJ2-1; maybe TRBD1 (6 bases). This CDR3 has 14 amino acids. Trimming removed 0 bases from V and 11 bases from J, with 14 bases in between. CDR1 is SEHNR and CDR2 is FQNEAQ in the germline V gene (reference sequence). The CDR3 DNA follows: TGTGCCAGCAGCTTAGCGCAGGGGAAACAGCAGCAGTTCTTC. It yields the protein CASSLAQGKQQQFF.

This chain links TRBV6-2 or TRBV6-3 with TRBJ1-6, with D tentatively TRBD1 (6 bases). The V gene lost 3 bases and the J gene lost 5 bases, with 14 bases spanning the gap. The length of the CDR3 is 16 residues. Looked up from germline, CDR1 is MNHEY and CDR2 is SVGEGT. Here the CDR3 DNA reads TGTGCCAGCAGTTATACGGGGGCGAATAATAATTCACCCCTCCACTTT. Translation: CASSYTGANNNSPLHF.

The chain couples TRBV19 to TRBJ2-2, with TRBD2 matching over 8 bases. Germline-derived CDR1 and CDR2 are LNHDA and SQIVND (reference sequence). The CDR3 totals 15 residues. V shed 5 bases, J shed 3 bases, and the junction held 5 bases outside the gene matches. Here the CDR3 DNA reads TGTGCCAGTAGTGATAGCGGGGCTTACACCGGGGAGCTGTTTTTT. Protein product: CASSDSGAYTGELFF.